This T cell receptor (beta chain) was sequenced during a study of cytomegalovirus exposure and HLA in healthy donors. A multiplex PCR was run with 60 Vbeta primers and 13 Jbeta primers. Some clones are missing from TCRdb's copy, which holds only in-frame ones; the method was immunoSEQ multiplex PCR. Here the sample spans some 95,000 clones, around 73% being singletons. Notes on this clone: Its target is unknown.

Germline V gene lookup returns CDR1 MNHEY and CDR2 SVGAGI. The J segment lost 2 bases and the V segment lost 0 bases, leaving 4 bases of the junction unmatched. The CDR3 is 16 residues long. Among the donors, all were healthy bone marrow donors. The study, taken as a whole, reports: An analysis that was carried out later associated 15,000 to 20,000 TCR beta sequences with HLA alleles at 0.05 false discovery rate. Researchers reported that a few CMV-associated chains were confirmed in vitro as CMV antigen-specific. Several of the most significant clusters appeared, in a later analysis, to be linked to common viral pathogens.

The chain joins TRBV6-5 to TRBJ1-2; 9 bases align to TRBD1. The specimen was PBMCs. This receptor was identified in a woman aged 35 to 49 in good health and CMV-seropositive. The CDR3 spells CASSYSRTGENYGYTF. DNA of the CDR3: TGTGCCAGCAGTTACTCCCGGACAGGGGAAAACTATGGCTACACCTTC.